The rows below give T cell receptor beta chains drawn from one sample of a study of beta chain features in type 1 diabetes. Using immunoSEQ multiplex PCR, the repertoire was profiled, and TCRdb retains in-frame clones only, with some absent. The table records approximately 730,000 clones, around 15% of them present only once. The material sequenced was naive CD4+ T cells from blood. All receptors derive from a man between 18 and 35 years old with type 1 diabetes. Both conserved end residues are part of each CDR3. Each record gives: V gene, clone size, CDR3 length, J gene, D gene, CDR3 DNA, CDR3 protein. D genes are given only for firm matches. Clone size appears in some rows only: once, few, many, or a class for an expanded clone.

TRBV7-9	NA	14	TRBJ2-5	TRBD1	TGTGCCAGCAGCTCCCTGGACAGGGTCAGGGCCCAGTACTTC	CASSSLDRVRAQYF
TRBV16	few	13	TRBJ2-7	TRBD2	TGTGCCAGCAGCCAAGCGGGGGGATACGAGCAGTACTTC	CASSQAGGYEQYF
TRBV6-5	few	15	TRBJ1-2	NA	TGTGCCAGCAGTTACCTATCCCGAGATTTTGGTGGCTACACCTTC	CASSYLSRDFGGYTF
TRBV9	few	14	TRBJ1-3	TRBD1	TGTGCCAGCAGCGAGGGGACAGCTGGAAACACCATATATTTT	CASSEGTAGNTIYF
TRBV6-6	NA	16	TRBJ1-1	NA	TGTGCCAGCAGGACTATCAATCACCCCGCGGGAACTGAAGCTTTCTTT	CASRTINHPAGTEAFF
TRBV2	NA	14	TRBJ1-1	NA	TGTGCCAGCACTCCGGACAGCGTTAACACTGAAGCTTTCTTT	CASTPDSVNTEAFF
TRBV5-1	NA	13	TRBJ1-1	NA	TGCGCCAGCAGCTTGCTCTTCGGGCCTGAAGCTTTCTTT	CASSLLFGPEAFF
TRBV11-2	few	14	TRBJ1-6	NA	TGTGCCAGCAGCCCTCCTACAGGGCGTTCACCCCTCCACTTT	CASSPPTGRSPLHF
TRBV10-3	few	13	TRBJ2-3	NA	TGTGCCATCAGCGAAGGGGGCACAGATACGCAGTATTTT	CAISEGGTDTQYF
TRBV30	NA	14	TRBJ1-4	NA	TGTGCCTGGAGCGCGACAGGAGTTTGGGAAAAACTGTTTTTT	CAWSATGVWEKLFF
TRBV7-8	few	14	TRBJ2-5	NA	TGTGCCAGCAGCTTAGATTCCGCGGGGGAGACCCAGTACTTC	CASSLDSAGETQYF
TRBV27	NA	18	TRBJ1-5	TRBD1	TGTGCCAGCAGCAGGGACAGGGGTGCCCAATATAGCAATCAGCCCCAGCATTTT	CASSRDRGAQYSNQPQHF
TRBV7-8	NA	13	TRBJ2-5	NA	TGTGCCAGCAGCTTTGGGACTGAAGAGACCCAGTACTTC	CASSFGTEETQYF
TRBV7-9	few	13	TRBJ2-3	NA	TGTGCCAGCAGCTTGGGCCCCCTGGATACGCAGTATTTT	CASSLGPLDTQYF
TRBV27	few	14	TRBJ2-3	NA	TGTGCCAGCAGTTTATCAACTAGTGGCGATACGCAGTATTTT	CASSLSTSGDTQYF
TRBV10-3	few	13	TRBJ2-5	NA	TGTGCCAGCCGGGTCAGGGACCAAGAGACCCAGTACTTC	CASRVRDQETQYF
TRBV7-9	few	15	TRBJ1-2	NA	TGTGCCAGCAGCTTGGGAGGTGGAATAAACTATGGCTACACCTTC	CASSLGGGINYGYTF
TRBV9	few	15	TRBJ2-3	NA	TGTGCCAGCAGCGTACTCGGCGAGGCGACAGATACGCAGTATTTT	CASSVLGEATDTQYF
TRBV30	few	12	TRBJ1-2	NA	TGTGCCTGGAGTGTGATTAGGGAGGGCTACACCTTC	CAWSVIREGYTF
TRBV2	NA	11	TRBJ1-6	NA	TGTGCCAGCAGTGTAGGCAATCTGTCACTTTTT	CASSVGNLSLF
TRBV6-6	few	14	TRBJ2-7	NA	TGTGCCAGCACAGGAGCACCCGAGACCTACGAGCAGTACTTC	CASTGAPETYEQYF
TRBV19	NA	13	TRBJ2-7	NA	TGTGCCAGTACCCTGGGCGGGTCCTACGAGCAGTACTTC	CASTLGGSYEQYF